The 27 T cell receptor beta chains below come from one sample, sequenced in a study of blood T cell repertoires in COVID-19. Assay: immunoSEQ multiplex PCR; the TCRdb copy retains only in-frame clones and omits some. The table lists 130,000 to 150,000 clones, just under 85% of them singletons. Sequenced sample: peripheral blood. These receptors were obtained from an elderly woman with acute or convalescent COVID-19.

CDR3 residues: CASGDPPRGNEQFF. The CDR3 region has the DNA TGCGCCAGCGGCGACCCGCCCCGGGGGAATGAGCAGTTCTTC. V and J are TRBV4-1 and TRBJ2-1; D is perhaps TRBD2 (6 bases). In germline, CDR1 is MGHRA, CDR2 YSYEKL. The CDR3 is 14 residues long. V shed 8 bases and J shed 7 bases, with 18 bases lying between them.

The J gene is TRBJ1-3, the V gene TRBV30; D gene unclear. Germline CDR1 reads GTSNPN; CDR2 reads SVGIG (reference sequence). This CDR3 has 15 amino acids. V was trimmed by 2 bases and J by 0 bases, leaving 11 bases between them. The CDR3 protein is CAWSLDIRSGNTIYF. In DNA form, the CDR3 reads TGTGCCTGGAGTCTAGATATCCGCTCTGGAAACACCATATATTTT.

J is TRBJ1-1 and V is TRBV18; D is unclear. CDR1 and CDR2 (germline): KGHSH, LQKENI. The V gene lost 3 bases and the J gene lost 3 bases, with 11 bases spanning the gap. This CDR3 comprises 14 residues. CDR3 coding DNA: TGTGCCAGCTCACCGGGCGTGTGGGACACTGAAGCTTTCTTT. This sequence encodes CASSPGVWDTEAFF.

The V and J genes are TRBV6-4 and TRBJ2-3; TRBD2 aligns across 11 bases. Germline V gene data show CDR1 as MRHNA and CDR2 as SNTAGT. This CDR3 has 15 amino acids. J lost 2 bases, V lost 5 bases, and 3 bases had no gene match. DNA of the CDR3: TGTGCCAGCAGTCGACTAGCGGGGTTCACAGATACGCAGTATTTT. The encoded protein is CASSRLAGFTDTQYF.

In the case of this clone: An end of the junction differs from the germline gene, which may be a read error. V gene TRBV15 combines with J gene TRBJ1-5, with D possibly being TRBD1 (6 bases). The CDR3 has 13 residues. Germline loops: CDR1 LNHNV, CDR2 YYDKDF (reference sequence). DNA of the CDR3: TGTGCCACCGCCAGGGGACGCAACCAGCCCCAGCATTTT. This encodes CATARGRNQPQHF.

The chain joins TRBV10-3 to TRBJ2-3, with 11 bases lining up with TRBD2. V dropped 6 bases and J dropped 5; count of bases not matched to a gene: 7. Germline values: CDR1 ENHRY, CDR2 SYGVKD. The CDR3 sequence is 15 residues long. The CDR3 DNA reads TGTGCCATCAGAGATAGCGGGGGGGCCTTAGATACGCAGTATTTT. Amino acids: CAIRDSGGALDTQYF.

The V and J genes are TRBV15 and TRBJ1-2; 7 nucleotides agree with TRBD1. The CDR3 is 16 amino acids. CDR1 is LNHNV, CDR2 YYDKDF, per germline (reference sequence). With 4 bases clipped from V and 0 bases from J, the junction kept 8 bases outside the gene matches. The chain's CDR3 is CATSTVLGQANYGYTF. As DNA, the CDR3 is TGTGCCACCAGCACGGTACTTGGACAGGCTAACTATGGCTACACCTTC. Looking up the rest from reference TRBV15 and TRBJ1-2 gives the full variable domain: DAMVIQNPRYQVTQFGKPVTLSCSQTLNHNVMYWYQQKSSQAPKLLFHYYDKDFNNEADTPDNFQSRRPNTSFCFLDIRSPGLGDTAMYLCATSTVLGQANYGYTFGSGTRLTVV.

The genes are TRBV5-1 and TRBJ1-2; 8 bases are shared with TRBD1. The CDR3 totals 15 residues. Per the germline V gene, CDR1 is SGHRS and CDR2 is YFSETQ. V gave up 4 bases and J gave up 3 bases; unmatched junction bases: 8. Here the CDR3 DNA reads TGCGCCAGCAGCAAATCGACAGGGGAGGACTATGGCTACACCTTC. It codes for CASSKSTGEDYGYTF.

V is TRBV2 and J is TRBJ2-3, with 8 positions matching TRBD1. Germline-derived CDR1 and CDR2 are SNHLY and FYNNEI. The CDR3 runs to 14 residues. With V trimmed by 7 bases and J by 5 bases, 8 bases remained unmatched. CDR3 DNA: TGTGCCAGCATGGGGAGACAGGGGCTAGATACGCAGTATTTT. Amino acid sequence: CASMGRQGLDTQYF.

This sequence joins TRBV27 and TRBJ2-7, with 8 bases that match TRBD2. This CDR3 comprises 14 residues. Germline CDR1 is MNHEY and CDR2 is SMNVEV (reference sequence). V lost 6 bases to trimming and J lost 0 bases; unmatched junction nucleotides: 4. The CDR3 bases are TGTGCCAGCAGATCCGCGGGGGGCTCCTACGAGCAGTACTTC. Translated, it gives CASRSAGGSYEQYF.

V and J are TRBV7-2 and TRBJ1-1; 8 bases line up with TRBD1. CDR1 is SGHTA and CDR2 is FQGNSA in the germline V gene. V dropped 1 base and J dropped 0; count of bases not matched to a gene: 1. This CDR3 has 15 amino acids. The CDR3 is CASSLGQGLNTEAFF. CDR3 DNA sequence: TGTGCCAGCAGCTTAGGACAGGGGTTGAACACTGAAGCTTTCTTT.

The V gene is TRBV9, the J gene TRBJ2-3; the match to TRBD2 covers 8 bases. Germline CDR1 reads SGDLS; CDR2 reads YYNGEE. J was trimmed by 1 base and V by 6 bases; bases with no gene match: 4. The length of the CDR3 is 14 residues. CDR3 coding DNA: TGTGCCAGCAACTCAGCGGGGGGCACAGATACGCAGTATTTT. This gives the protein CASNSAGGTDTQYF.

The CDR3 nucleotides read TGTGCCTGGAGTATCTCGGGACAAGGTTCACCCCTCCACTTT. This gives the protein CAWSISGQGSPLHF. The chain links TRBV30 to TRBJ1-6, with D tentatively TRBD1 (6 bases). This CDR3 is 14 amino acids long. Trimming removed 2 bases from V and 9 bases from J, with 14 bases in between. CDR1 and CDR2 from the germline V gene are GTSNPN and SVGIG (reference sequence).

This clone was found a few times. The chain is built from TRBV4-3 and TRBJ1-2, with D possibly TRBD1 on 6 matching bases. The CDR3 extends over 16 amino acids. The V end lost 1 base, the J end lost 5 bases, and 17 bases lay between the germline ends. In germline, CDR1 is LGHNA, CDR2 YSLEER. The CDR3 region is CASSQVGGARGYGYTF. The DNA of the CDR3 is TGCGCCAGCAGCCAAGTAGGGGGGGCGCGTGGTTATGGCTACACCTTC.

This clone was detected only a few times. The chain couples TRBV2 to TRBJ1-6; 7 bases match TRBD1. CDR1 is SNHLY and CDR2 is FYNNEI in the germline V gene. There are 15 residues in the CDR3. The V gene end was trimmed by 6 bases and the J gene end by 8 bases; junction bases not matched to a gene: 10. Here the CDR3 reads CASSLWTGLDSPLHF. The CDR3, as DNA: TGTGCCAGCAGCCTATGGACAGGTCTTGATTCACCCCTCCACTTT. The complete variable domain, with remaining parts taken from reference TRBV2 and TRBJ1-6, reads EPEVTQTPSHQVTQMGQEVILRCVPISNHLYFYWYRQILGQKVEFLVSFYNNEISEKSEIFDDQFSVERPDGSNFTLKIRSTKLEDSAMYFCASSLWTGLDSPLHFGNGTRLTVT.

The chain links TRBV19 to TRBJ2-2; D not certain. CDR3 length: 13 amino acids. V was clipped by 5 bases and J by 1 base, with 5 bases between them. Germline loops: CDR1 LNHDA, CDR2 SQIVND (reference sequence). This CDR3 reads CASSWRNTGELFF. CDR3 sequence (DNA): TGTGCCAGTAGTTGGAGGAACACCGGGGAGCTGTTTTTT.

This CDR3 reads CASSPFSATRDTIYF. CDR3 in DNA: TGTGCCAGCAGTCCCTTTAGTGCTACTCGGGACACCATATATTTT. This chain joins TRBV28 and TRBJ1-3, with D unclear. This CDR3 comprises 15 residues. V was cut by 5 bases and J by 8 bases, with 19 bases left in between. Germline V gene data show CDR1 as MDHEN and CDR2 as SYDVKM.

The rearrangement uses TRBV20-1 and TRBJ2-2; TRBD1 matches 8 bases. The junction had 9 bases not matched to a gene; V was cut back by 3 bases and J by 9 bases. This CDR3 region has 14 residues. CDR1 is DFQATT and CDR2 is SNEGSKA in the germline V gene (reference sequence). The CDR3 sequence is CSASEDRAFRELFF. The CDR3 nucleotides are TGCAGTGCTAGTGAGGACAGGGCGTTCCGGGAGCTGTTTTTT.

This chain uses TRBV12-3 or TRBV12-4 with TRBJ1-1, with 7 bases that match TRBD1. This CDR3 has 11 amino acids. The ends lost 5 bases at V and 8 bases at J; junction bases unmatched: 2. The CDR3 loop reads CASSKQGEAFF. The DNA of the CDR3 is TGTGCCAGCAGTAAACAGGGGGAAGCTTTCTTT.

The chain combines TRBV5-6 with TRBJ2-7, with a possible D match to TRBD2 (5 bases). V shed 4 bases and J shed 7 bases, with 15 bases lying between them. The germline V gene has CDR1 SGHDT and CDR2 YYEEEE. This CDR3 is built from 13 residues. CDR3 sequence reads: CASSIGWTGEQYF. CDR3 nucleotide sequence: TGTGCCAGCAGCATAGGCTGGACGGGGGAGCAGTACTTC.

The CDR3 sequence: CASSPHRDTALYGYTF. CDR3 bases: TGTGCCAGCAGCCCCCACCGGGACACGGCACTCTATGGCTACACCTTC. The chain couples TRBV7-3 to TRBJ1-2; D possibly corresponds to TRBD1 (6 bases). CDR3 length: 16 residues. Germline-derived CDR1 and CDR2 are SGHTA and FQGTGA. Trimming took 5 bases from V and 4 from J, leaving 20 bases between them.

The chain recombines TRBV19 with TRBJ1-2, with 11 positions matching TRBD1. Germline assignment: CDR1 LNHDA and CDR2 SQIVND (reference sequence). V shed 5 bases, J shed 4 bases, and the junction held 0 bases outside the gene matches. The CDR3 spans 13 residues. The CDR3 DNA reads as TGTGCCAGTAGTGGACAGGGGGCCTATGGCTACACCTTC. Encoded protein: CASSGQGAYGYTF.

The chain recombines TRBV6-5 with TRBJ2-7; 12 nucleotides match TRBD1. V trimming: 2 bases; J trimming: 6 bases; junction bases outside the gene matches: 5. The CDR3 contains 15 residues. The germline gives CDR1 MNHEY, CDR2 SVGAGI. CDR3 loop: CASSYAGQGAREQYF. The CDR3 DNA follows: TGTGCCAGCAGTTACGCGGGACAGGGGGCGCGCGAGCAGTACTTC.

This CDR3 reads CASSQDGGATEAFF. The CDR3 nucleotides read TGCGCCAGCAGCCAAGATGGGGGGGCCACTGAAGCTTTCTTT. The chain couples TRBV4-3 to TRBJ1-1; D is possibly TRBD1 (6 bases). CDR3 size: 14 residues. Germline loops: CDR1 LGHNA, CDR2 YSLEER. The V end lost 0 bases, the J end lost 4 bases, and 9 bases lay between the germline ends.

The V gene is TRBV5-6, the J gene TRBJ1-1; D not resolved. The CDR3 is made up of 14 amino acids. V was pared by 4 bases and J by 7 bases, with 17 bases between. Germline loops: CDR1 SGHDT, CDR2 YYEEEE. CDR3 DNA: TGTGCCAGCAGCCCAAAAACGGTTTTTGGTGAAGCTTTCTTT. It encodes CASSPKTVFGEAFF.

This chain uses TRBV19 with TRBJ1-4, with D perhaps matching TRBD1 (5 bases). Germline lookup yields CDR1 LNHDA and CDR2 SQIVND (reference sequence). This CDR3 contains 15 residues. Trimming pared 0 bases from V and 7 bases from J, leaving 12 bases between. The CDR3 bases are TGTGCCAGTAGTATAGAGATACAGGCGAGTGAAAAACTGTTTTTT. Its protein product is CASSIEIQASEKLFF.

This chain links TRBV6-1 with TRBJ1-6; D is possibly TRBD1 (5 bases). The CDR3 has 18 amino acids. The V end was cut by 1 base, the J end by 4 bases, with 17 bases between. Looked up from germline, CDR1 is MNHNS and CDR2 is SASEGT. CDR3 in DNA: TGTGCCAGCAGTGAAGGTCTCACCGCAGGGTGGTATAATTCACCCCTCCACTTT. This codes for CASSEGLTAGWYNSPLHF.